This T cell receptor beta chain was found in a study of CD8 T cells in Susac syndrome. The germline gives CDR1 SGHTA, CDR2 FQGNSA. The CDR3 loop spans 16 amino acids. Losses at the gene ends were 3 bases for V and 2 bases for J; bases not matched to a gene: 6. Random hexamers were used to reverse transcribe the RNA input (about 0.45 to 1 ug). The CDR3 of TCR beta was amplified by immunoSEQ multiplex PCR across 54 Vbeta and 13 Jbeta. In TCRdb, the immunoSEQ multiplex PCR reads were re-called with MiXCR into one record per CDR3 protein. The sample yields approximately 120,000 distinct CDR3 sequences, around 90% seen once.

The chain employs TRBV7-2 and TRBJ2-2; 7 bases fit TRBD1. Source material: CD4+ T cells from PBMCs. This receptor was identified in a human donor in good health. Here the CDR3 DNA reads TGTGCCAGCAGCTTTGGGACAGTGAGAAACACCGGGGAGCTGTTTTTT. This sequence encodes CASSFGTVRNTGELFF.